The rows below give T cell receptor beta chains drawn from one sample of a study of blood T cell repertoires in COVID-19. Some clones are missing from TCRdb's copy, which holds only in-frame ones; the method was immunoSEQ multiplex PCR. The table lists about 290,000 clones, approximately 89% of them singletons. The sequenced sample consisted of peripheral blood. Receptors were obtained from a woman in her 30s with COVID-19, enrolled during active disease. Each CDR3 is given with its conserved first and last residue. The D gene is left open where the match is weak. Clone size, where shown, is once, few, many, or a class for clones that have expanded.

V gene	D gene	clone size	J gene	CDR3 protein	CDR3 DNA
TRBV12-5	.	.	TRBJ1-6	CASGSGLLSSYNSPLHF	TGTGCTAGTGGGTCCGGTCTTCTGAGCTCCTATAATTCACCCCTCCACTTT
TRBV7-8	.	.	TRBJ1-1	CASSLVPPGQSNTEAFF	TGTGCCAGCAGCTTAGTGCCCCCAGGACAGTCGAACACTGAAGCTTTCTTT
TRBV5-1	TRBD1	.	TRBJ2-3	CASTLGTVSDTQYF	TGCGCCAGCACCCTGGGGACAGTCTCAGATACGCAGTATTTT
TRBV4-2	TRBD1	.	TRBJ2-7	CASTRDRGYEQYF	TGTGCCAGCACGCGGGACAGGGGCTACGAGCAGTACTTC
TRBV28	.	.	TRBJ2-5	CASSFPGRGPETQYF	TGTGCCAGCAGTTTTCCGGGCAGGGGCCCAGAGACCCAGTACTTC
TRBV9	.	few	TRBJ1-2	CASSVGPLKNYGYTF	TGTGCCAGCAGCGTAGGTCCACTGAAAAACTATGGCTACACCTTC
TRBV7-8	TRBD2	.	TRBJ2-3	CASSLGGLAGPEGTDTQYF	TGTGCCAGCAGCTTAGGAGGTCTAGCGGGTCCTGAGGGCACAGATACGCAGTATTTT
TRBV27	.	.	TRBJ2-7	CASSLAPGVSSYEQYF	TGTGCCAGCAGTTTAGCCCCAGGGGTAAGCTCCTACGAGCAGTACTTC
TRBV5-1	TRBD2	.	TRBJ2-3	CASSLGSGGPTDTQYF	TGCGCCAGCAGCTTGGGTAGCGGGGGGCCCACAGATACGCAGTATTTT
TRBV27	TRBD1	.	TRBJ2-1	CASSLLGQGWDEQFF	TGTGCCAGCAGTTTATTGGGACAGGGGTGGGATGAGCAGTTCTTC
TRBV6-5	.	.	TRBJ1-2	CALKGYGDSFYGYTF	TGTGCCCTCAAGGGATATGGAGACAGTTTCTATGGCTACACCTTC
TRBV2	TRBD1	.	TRBJ1-2	CASCREGAGGYGYTF	TGTGCCAGCTGTCGAGAGGGAGCAGGGGGTTATGGCTACACCTTC
TRBV28	.	.	TRBJ2-1	CASSLYLTGRGNEQFF	TGTGCCAGCAGTTTATATCTCACAGGGAGGGGGAATGAGCAGTTCTTC
TRBV7-6	.	.	TRBJ1-2	CASSLSPAANYGYTF	TGTGCCAGCAGCTTGTCTCCCGCAGCTAACTATGGCTACACCTTC
TRBV19	.	.	TRBJ1-1	CASSIVPGGNTEAFF	TGTGCCAGTAGTATCGTCCCGGGGGGAAACACTGAAGCTTTCTTT
TRBV7-9	.	few	TRBJ2-1	CASSITKSSYNEQFF	TGTGCCAGCAGCATAACCAAGAGCTCCTACAATGAGCAGTTCTTC
TRBV2	TRBD1	.	TRBJ1-6	CASKSYRGSSPLHF	TGTGCCAGCAAATCCTACAGGGGGAGTTCACCCCTCCACTTT
TRBV3-1/TRBV3-2	.	.	TRBJ2-3	CASSLGTAPDTQYF	TGTGCCAGCAGCCTGGGGACTGCTCCGGATACGCAGTATTTT
TRBV10-3	TRBD2	.	TRBJ2-5	CAIAFGGGQETQYF	TGTGCCATCGCCTTTGGCGGGGGACAAGAGACCCAGTACTTC
TRBV2	.	.	TRBJ2-1	CASSAMNNEQFF	TGTGCCAGCAGTGCTATGAACAATGAGCAGTTCTTC
TRBV5-4	TRBD1	.	TRBJ2-7	CASSLGQGFSYEQYF	TGTGCCAGCAGCTTGGGACAGGGGTTCTCCTACGAGCAGTACTTC
TRBV3-1/TRBV3-2	.	.	TRBJ2-3	CASSQEGRFSTDTQYF	TGTGCCAGCAGCCAAGAGGGCAGATTCAGCACAGATACGCAGTATTTT
TRBV18	.	.	TRBJ1-2	CASSPPGQGGLGYTF	TGTGCCAGCTCACCACCGGGGCAGGGAGGACTCGGCTACACCTTC
TRBV27	TRBD1	.	TRBJ1-1	CASSPRLQGNEAFF	TGTGCCAGCAGTCCGCGCCTACAGGGGAATGAAGCTTTCTTT
TRBV7-7	TRBD1	.	TRBJ2-1	CASSKDRGLNEQFF	TGTGCCAGCAGCAAGGACAGGGGGTTGAATGAGCAGTTCTTC
TRBV6-7	.	.	TRBJ1-6	CASSYCPDWSSYNSPLHF	TGTGCCAGCAGTTACTGCCCCGATTGGAGCTCCTATAATTCACCCCTCCACTTT
TRBV6-5	.	.	TRBJ1-5	CASRGGTSNQPQHF	TGTGCCAGCAGGGGGGGAACTAGCAATCAGCCCCAGCATTTT
TRBV2	.	.	TRBJ2-7	CAISAYEQYF	TGTGCCATCTCAGCCTACGAGCAGTACTTC
TRBV2	.	.	TRBJ2-5	CASSSRTVQETQYF	TGTGCCAGCAGTTCTCGGACAGTCCAAGAGACCCAGTACTTC
TRBV27	TRBD2	.	TRBJ2-5	CASSSLAGPGETQYF	TGTGCCAGCAGCTCACTAGCGGGGCCCGGGGAGACCCAGTACTTC